This TCR beta chain was captured by sequencing in a study of T cells after yellow fever vaccination. The CDR3 spans 14 residues. The germline CDR1 and CDR2 sequences are GTSNPN and SVGIG (reference sequence). Trimming took off 5 bases at V and 0 bases at J, with 11 bases between the two ends. TCRdb fed the 5' RACE reads into MiXCR, producing one record per CDR3 protein. Here the sample spans 300,000 to 350,000 distinct CDR3 sequences, 7% to 9% being singletons. The chain has TRBV30 and TRBJ1-3; D might be TRBD1 (5 bases). Sequencing was performed on PBMCs, taken more than 35 days after the first yellow fever vaccination. The TCR was taken from a man aged 18 to 35 who received the YFV17D yellow fever vaccine. CDR3 in amino acids: CAWETGASGNTIYF. CDR3 nucleotide sequence: TGTGCCTGGGAAACAGGCGCCTCTGGAAACACCATATATTTT.